Listed here is a single T cell receptor (beta chain). The target antigen is unknown. PCR amplification relied on 60 Vbeta primers (plus 13 Jbeta primers). The protocol was immunoSEQ multiplex PCR, while the TCRdb copy is restricted to in-frame clones and leaves out a portion. The table lists 100,000 to 150,000 clones, 75% to 85% of them singletons, with roughly 2% in the top ten. The source of the sample is a study of cytomegalovirus exposure and HLA in healthy donors. Points from the study as a whole: Highest at DRB1 and lowest at HLA-C, TCR association rates differed among HLA loci in a later analysis. A few chains tied to CMV proved CMV antigen-specific in vitro. Immune exposure was documented only through CMV serostatus.

Per the germline V gene, CDR1 is MNHNY and CDR2 is SVGAGI (reference sequence). This CDR3 is built from 13 residues. The ends were cut back, 5 bases at V and 7 bases at J, with 14 bases in the middle. The specimen was PBMCs. The TCR comes from a man in his late teens or twenties in good health and CMV-seronegative. The chain carries TRBV6-6 and TRBJ1-1, with D maybe TRBD1 (5 bases). The CDR3 coding sequence is TGTGCCAGCAGTGGCGCAACAGGCGTTGAAGCTTTCTTT. It translates to CASSGATGVEAFF.